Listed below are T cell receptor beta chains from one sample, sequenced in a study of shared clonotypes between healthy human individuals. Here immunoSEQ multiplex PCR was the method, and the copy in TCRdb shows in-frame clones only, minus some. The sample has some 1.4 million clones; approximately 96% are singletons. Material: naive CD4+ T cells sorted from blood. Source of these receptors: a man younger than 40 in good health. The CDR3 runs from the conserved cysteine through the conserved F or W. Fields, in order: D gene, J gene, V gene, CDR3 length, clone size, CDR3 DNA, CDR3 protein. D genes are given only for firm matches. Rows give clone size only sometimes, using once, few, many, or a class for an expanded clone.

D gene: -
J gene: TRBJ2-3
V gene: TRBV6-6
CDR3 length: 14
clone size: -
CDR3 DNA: TGTGCCAGCACCATCGCCGCGGTCCCAGATACGCAGTATTTT
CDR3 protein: CASTIAAVPDTQYF

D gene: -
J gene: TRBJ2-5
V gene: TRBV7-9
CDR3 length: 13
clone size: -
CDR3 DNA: TGTGCCAGCAGCACCGGGTTGTCGGAGACCCAGTACTTC
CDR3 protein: CASSTGLSETQYF

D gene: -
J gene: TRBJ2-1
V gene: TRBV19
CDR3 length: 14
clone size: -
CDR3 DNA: TGTGCCAGTAGCAGCAGGGCCCGTGGCGATGAGCAGTTCTTC
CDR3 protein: CASSSRARGDEQFF

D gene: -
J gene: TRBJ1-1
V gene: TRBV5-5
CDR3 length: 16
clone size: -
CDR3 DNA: TGTGCCAGCAGCCCCCTCTCACAGGGAATGAACACTGAAGCTTTCTTT
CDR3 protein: CASSPLSQGMNTEAFF

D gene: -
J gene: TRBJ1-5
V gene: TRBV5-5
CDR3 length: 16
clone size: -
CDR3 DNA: TGTGCCAGCAGCTTGGCCGCCAGTAATAGCAATCAGCCCCAGCATTTT
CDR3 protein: CASSLAASNSNQPQHF

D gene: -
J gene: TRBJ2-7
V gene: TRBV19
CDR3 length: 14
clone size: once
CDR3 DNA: TGTGCCAGTAGTATCCGGGACAAGCTTTACGAGCAGTACTTC
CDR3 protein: CASSIRDKLYEQYF

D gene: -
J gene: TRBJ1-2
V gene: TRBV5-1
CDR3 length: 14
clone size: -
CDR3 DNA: TGCGCCAGCAGCTTGCCCGGTGTCGGGTATGGCTACACCTTC
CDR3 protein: CASSLPGVGYGYTF

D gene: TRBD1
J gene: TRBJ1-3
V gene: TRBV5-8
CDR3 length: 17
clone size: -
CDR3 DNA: TGTGCCAGCAGCTTGGGTGGACAGGGGGCGCCTGGAAACACCATATATTTT
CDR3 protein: CASSLGGQGAPGNTIYF

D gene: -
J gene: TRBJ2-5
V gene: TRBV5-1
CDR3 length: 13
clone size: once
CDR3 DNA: TGCGCCAGCAGCTTGACACCCCAAGAGACCCAGTACTTC
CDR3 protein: CASSLTPQETQYF

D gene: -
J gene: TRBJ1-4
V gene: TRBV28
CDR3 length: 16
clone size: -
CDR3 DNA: TGTGCCAGCAGTTTATGGGACGGTGCAACTAATGAAAAACTGTTTTTT
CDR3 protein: CASSLWDGATNEKLFF

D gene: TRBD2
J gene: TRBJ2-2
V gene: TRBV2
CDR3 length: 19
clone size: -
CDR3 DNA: TGTGCCAGCAGTTGGGGACTAGCGGGAACAGGACGAGGCACCGGGGAGCTGTTTTTT
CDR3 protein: CASSWGLAGTGRGTGELFF

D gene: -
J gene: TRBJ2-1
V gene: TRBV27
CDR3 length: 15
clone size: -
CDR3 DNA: TGTGCCAGCAGTACGTGGGGTGTGGAACTCAATGAGCAGTTCTTC
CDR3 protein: CASSTWGVELNEQFF

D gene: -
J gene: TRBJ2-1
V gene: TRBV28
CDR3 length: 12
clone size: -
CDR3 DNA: TGTGCCAGCATTAGCATTTACAATGAGCAGTTCTTC
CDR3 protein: CASISIYNEQFF

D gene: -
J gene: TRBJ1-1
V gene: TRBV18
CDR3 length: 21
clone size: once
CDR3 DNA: TGTGCCAGCTCACCACCGCTTCTGAACCGGGACTCGAGAAACCAGAACACTGAAGCTTTCTTT
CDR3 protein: CASSPPLLNRDSRNQNTEAFF

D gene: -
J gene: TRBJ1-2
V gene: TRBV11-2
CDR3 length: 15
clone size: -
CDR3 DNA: TGTGCCAGCAGCTATGGTGTACGACCCGACTATGGCTACACCTTC
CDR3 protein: CASSYGVRPDYGYTF

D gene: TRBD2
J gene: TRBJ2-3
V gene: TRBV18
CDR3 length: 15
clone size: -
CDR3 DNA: TGTGCCAGCTCACCACTCACTAGCGTCACAGATACGCAGTATTTT
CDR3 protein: CASSPLTSVTDTQYF

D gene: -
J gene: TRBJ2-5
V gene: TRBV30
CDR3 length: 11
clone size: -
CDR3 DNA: TGTGCCTGGAGTGGTGGGGAGACCCAGTACTTC
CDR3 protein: CAWSGGETQYF

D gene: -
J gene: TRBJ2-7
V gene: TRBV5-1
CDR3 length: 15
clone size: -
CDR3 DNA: TGCGCCAGCAGCCCCAGGGAAAACGGTTACCGCGAGCAGTACTTC
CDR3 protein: CASSPRENGYREQYF

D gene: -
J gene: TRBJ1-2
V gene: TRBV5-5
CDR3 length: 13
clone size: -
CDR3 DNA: TGTGCCAGCAGCTTAAGGGTTCCCTATGGCTACACCTTC
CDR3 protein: CASSLRVPYGYTF

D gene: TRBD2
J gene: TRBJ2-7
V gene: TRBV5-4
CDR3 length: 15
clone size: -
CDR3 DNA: TGTGCCAGCAGCCCAAGACTAGCGCCCGGGGACGAGCAGTACTTC
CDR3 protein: CASSPRLAPGDEQYF

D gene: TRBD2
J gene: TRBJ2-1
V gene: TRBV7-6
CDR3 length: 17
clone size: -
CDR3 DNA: TGTGCCAGCAGCCTCCAATCCCTAGCGGGAGGACCCAATGAGCAGTTCTTC
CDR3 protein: CASSLQSLAGGPNEQFF

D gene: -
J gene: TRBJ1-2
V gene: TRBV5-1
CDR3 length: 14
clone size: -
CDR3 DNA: TGCGCCAGCAGCATTGCGCCAGACAACTATGGCTACACCTTC
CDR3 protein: CASSIAPDNYGYTF

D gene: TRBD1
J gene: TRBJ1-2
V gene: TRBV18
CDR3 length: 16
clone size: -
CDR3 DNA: TGTGCCAGCTCACCACCCGGGACAGGGGACTTTTATGGCTACACCTTC
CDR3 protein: CASSPPGTGDFYGYTF

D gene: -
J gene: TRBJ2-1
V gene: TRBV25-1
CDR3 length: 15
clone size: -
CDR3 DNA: TGTGCCAGCAGTGACCCCAGGACACCAAACAATGAGCAGTTCTTC
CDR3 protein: CASSDPRTPNNEQFF

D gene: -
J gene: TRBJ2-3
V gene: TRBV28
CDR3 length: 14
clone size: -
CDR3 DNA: TGTGCCAGCAGACTACCAAAAAGCACAGATACGCAGTATTTT
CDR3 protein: CASRLPKSTDTQYF

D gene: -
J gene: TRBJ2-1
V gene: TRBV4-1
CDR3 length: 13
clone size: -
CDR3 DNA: TGCGCCAGCAGCCAAAGTAGCTGGCGTGAGCAGTTCTTC
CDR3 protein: CASSQSSWREQFF

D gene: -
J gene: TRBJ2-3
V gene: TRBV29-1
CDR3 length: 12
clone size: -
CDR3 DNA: TGCAGCGTTGTTCTGGGCGCAGATACGCAGTATTTT
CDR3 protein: CSVVLGADTQYF

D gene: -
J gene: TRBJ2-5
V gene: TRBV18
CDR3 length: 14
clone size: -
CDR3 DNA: TGTGCCAGCTCACCTCCGAGCGTCGTAGAGACCCAGTACTTC
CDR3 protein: CASSPPSVVETQYF

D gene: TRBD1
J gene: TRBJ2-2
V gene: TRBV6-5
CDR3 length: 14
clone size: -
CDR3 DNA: TGTGCCAGCAGTACGAACAGGGGACCCGGGGAGCTGTTTTTT
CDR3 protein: CASSTNRGPGELFF

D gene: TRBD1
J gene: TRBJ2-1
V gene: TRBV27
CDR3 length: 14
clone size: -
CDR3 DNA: TGTGCCAGCAGTTTAAGGGGGCGTTGGAATGAGCAGTTCTTC
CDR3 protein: CASSLRGRWNEQFF

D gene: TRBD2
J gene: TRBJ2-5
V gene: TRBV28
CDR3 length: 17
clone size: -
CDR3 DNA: TGTGCCAGCAGTTTTTGGGGACTAGCGGGAGTTTTGGAGACCCAGTACTTC
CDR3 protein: CASSFWGLAGVLETQYF

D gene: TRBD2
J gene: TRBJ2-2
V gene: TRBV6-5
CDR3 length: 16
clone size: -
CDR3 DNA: TGTGCCAGCAGTTACGCTAGCGGAGGACCCACCGGGGAGCTGTTTTTT
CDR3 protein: CASSYASGGPTGELFF

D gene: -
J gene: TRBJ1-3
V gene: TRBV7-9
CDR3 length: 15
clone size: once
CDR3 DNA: TGTGCCAGCAGCCCCGGGGGAGGCTCTGGAAACACCATATATTTT
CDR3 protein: CASSPGGGSGNTIYF

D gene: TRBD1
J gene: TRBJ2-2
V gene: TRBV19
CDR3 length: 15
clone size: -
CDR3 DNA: TGTGCCAGTAGTATCGACAGGGTTTGGGCCGGGGAGCTGTTTTTT
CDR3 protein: CASSIDRVWAGELFF

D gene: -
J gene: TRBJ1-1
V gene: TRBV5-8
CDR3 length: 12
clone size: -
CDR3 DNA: TGTGCCAGCAGCCGGAGAGGTCTTGTAGCTTTCTTT
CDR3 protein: CASSRRGLVAFF

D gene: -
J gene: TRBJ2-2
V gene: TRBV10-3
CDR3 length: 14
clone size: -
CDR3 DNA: TGTGCCATCAGTGAGCCTGACCAAGGCGGGGAGCTGTTTTTT
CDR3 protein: CAISEPDQGGELFF

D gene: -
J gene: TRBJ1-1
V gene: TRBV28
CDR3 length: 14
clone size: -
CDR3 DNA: TGTGCCAGCAGTTCGGGGGCCATGGACACTGAAGCTTTCTTT
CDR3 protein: CASSSGAMDTEAFF

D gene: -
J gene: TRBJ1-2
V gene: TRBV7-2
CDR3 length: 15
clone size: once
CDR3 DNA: TGTGCCAGCAGCTTAAGGACAACCCCTAACTATGGCTACACCTTC
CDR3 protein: CASSLRTTPNYGYTF

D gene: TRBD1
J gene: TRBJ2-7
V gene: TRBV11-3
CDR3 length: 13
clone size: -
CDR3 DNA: TGTGCCAGCAGCCGAGGACAGGGCTACGAGCAGTACTTC
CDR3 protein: CASSRGQGYEQYF

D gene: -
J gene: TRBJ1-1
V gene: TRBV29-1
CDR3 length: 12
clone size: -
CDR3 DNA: TGCAGCGTTGACAGCCAGGCCGCTGAAGCTTTCTTT
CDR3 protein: CSVDSQAAEAFF

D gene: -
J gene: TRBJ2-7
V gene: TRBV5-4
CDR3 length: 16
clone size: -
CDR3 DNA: TGTGCCAGCAGCTCGACCTCCCGGAGGAAGTCCTACGAGCAGTACTTC
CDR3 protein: CASSSTSRRKSYEQYF

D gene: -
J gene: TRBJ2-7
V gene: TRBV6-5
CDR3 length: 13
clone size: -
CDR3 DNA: TGTGCCAGCAGTTACTCGCCGGGCCACGAGCAGTACTTC
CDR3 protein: CASSYSPGHEQYF

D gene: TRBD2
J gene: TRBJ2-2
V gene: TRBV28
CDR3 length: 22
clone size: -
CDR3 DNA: TGTGCCAGCAGTTTATGGAGGGCTCTAGCGGGGACAACCCCCAAGGACACCGGGGAGCTGTTTTTT
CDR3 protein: CASSLWRALAGTTPKDTGELFF

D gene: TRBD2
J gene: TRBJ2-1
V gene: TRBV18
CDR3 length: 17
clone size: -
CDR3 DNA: TGTGCCAGCTCACCACTACCCCTAGCGGGAGGGGCGGATGAGCAGTTCTTC
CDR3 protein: CASSPLPLAGGADEQFF